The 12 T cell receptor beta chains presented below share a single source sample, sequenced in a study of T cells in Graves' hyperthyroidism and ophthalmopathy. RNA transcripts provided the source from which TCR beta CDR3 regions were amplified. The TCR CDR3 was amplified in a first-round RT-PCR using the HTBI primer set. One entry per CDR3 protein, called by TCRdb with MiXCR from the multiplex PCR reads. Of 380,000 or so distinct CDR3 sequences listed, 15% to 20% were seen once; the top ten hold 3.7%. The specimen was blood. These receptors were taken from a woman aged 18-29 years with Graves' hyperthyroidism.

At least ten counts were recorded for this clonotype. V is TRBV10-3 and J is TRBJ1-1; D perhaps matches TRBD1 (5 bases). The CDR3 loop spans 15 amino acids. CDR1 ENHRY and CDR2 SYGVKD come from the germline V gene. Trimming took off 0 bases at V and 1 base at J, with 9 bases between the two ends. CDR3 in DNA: TGTGCCATCAGTGAGTCGGGACTTACGAACACTGAAGCTTTCTTT. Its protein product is CAISESGLTNTEAFF.

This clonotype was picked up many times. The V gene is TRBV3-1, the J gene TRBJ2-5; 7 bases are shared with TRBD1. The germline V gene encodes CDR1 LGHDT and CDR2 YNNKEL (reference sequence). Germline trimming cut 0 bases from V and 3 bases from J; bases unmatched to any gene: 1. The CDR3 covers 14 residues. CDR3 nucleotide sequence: TGTGCCAGCAGCCAAGAAACAGGGGAAGAGACCCAGTACTTC. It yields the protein CASSQETGEETQYF.

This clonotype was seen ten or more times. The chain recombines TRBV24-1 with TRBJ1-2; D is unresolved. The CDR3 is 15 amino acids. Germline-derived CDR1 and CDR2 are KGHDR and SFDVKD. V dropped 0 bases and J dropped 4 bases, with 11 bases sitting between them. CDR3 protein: CATSDLGCFGYGYTF. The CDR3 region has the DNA TGTGCCACCAGTGATTTGGGGTGTTTCGGCTATGGCTACACCTTC.

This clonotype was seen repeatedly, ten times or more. The CDR3 coding sequence is TGTGCCAGTAGTATAGCGGGGAAGGGGGCCTACGAGCAGTACTTC. This encodes CASSIAGKGAYEQYF. The chain joins TRBV19 to TRBJ2-7, with D possibly being TRBD1 (6 bases). In germline, CDR1 is LNHDA, CDR2 SQIVND (reference sequence). Trimming took 1 base from V and 2 from J, leaving 12 bases between them. The CDR3 extends over 15 amino acids. Variable domain in full (rest from reference TRBV19 and TRBJ2-7): DGGITQSPKYLFRKEGQNVTLSCEQNLNHDAMYWYRQDPGQGLRLIYYSQIVNDFQKGDIAEGYSVSREKKESFPLTVTSAQKNPTAFYLCASSIAGKGAYEQYFGPGTRLTVT.

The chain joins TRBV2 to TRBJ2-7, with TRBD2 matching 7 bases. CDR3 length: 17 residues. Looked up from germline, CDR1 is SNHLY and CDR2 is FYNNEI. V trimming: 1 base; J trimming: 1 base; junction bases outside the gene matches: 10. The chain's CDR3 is CASSEGSQRGSSYEQYF. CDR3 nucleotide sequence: TGTGCCAGCAGTGAAGGGTCTCAGCGGGGTTCTTCCTACGAGCAGTACTTC.

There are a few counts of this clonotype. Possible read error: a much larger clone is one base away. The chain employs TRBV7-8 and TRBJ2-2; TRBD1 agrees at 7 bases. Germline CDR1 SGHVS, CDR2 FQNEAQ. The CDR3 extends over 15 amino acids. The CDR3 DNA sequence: TGTGCCAGCAGCCTTGGGACAGACAACACCGGGGAGCTGGTTTTT. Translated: CASSLGTDNTGELVF.

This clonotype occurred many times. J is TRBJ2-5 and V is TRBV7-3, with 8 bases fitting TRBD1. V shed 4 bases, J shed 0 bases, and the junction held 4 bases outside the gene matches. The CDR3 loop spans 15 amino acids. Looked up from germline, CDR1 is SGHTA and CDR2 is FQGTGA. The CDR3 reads CASSSGQADQETQYF. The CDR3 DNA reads TGTGCCAGCAGCTCGGGACAGGCGGACCAAGAGACCCAGTACTTC.

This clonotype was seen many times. CDR3 region: CASSFRGNTEAFF. CDR3 sequence (DNA): TGTGCCAGCAGTTTCAGGGGGAACACTGAAGCTTTCTTT. The chain couples TRBV12-3 or TRBV12-4 to TRBJ1-1; possible D gene TRBD1, 6 bases. The V end was cut by 3 bases, the J end by 1 base, with 6 bases between. The CDR3 is made up of 13 amino acids.

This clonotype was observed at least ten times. The CDR3 protein is CASSESLQRYYGYTF. The CDR3 DNA reads TGTGCCAGCAGTGAGAGCCTACAAAGATACTATGGCTACACCTTC. The chain couples TRBV6-1 to TRBJ1-2, with D hard to call. The CDR3 covers 15 residues. Germline CDR1 and CDR2: MNHNS and SASEGT. Deletions cut 3 bases from V and 3 bases from J, with 14 bases between.

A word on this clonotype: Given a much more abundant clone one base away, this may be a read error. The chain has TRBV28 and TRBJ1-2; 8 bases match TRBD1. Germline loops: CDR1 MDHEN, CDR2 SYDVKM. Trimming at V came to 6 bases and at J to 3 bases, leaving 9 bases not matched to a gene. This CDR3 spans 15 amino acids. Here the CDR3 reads CASSPDRVADYGYTF. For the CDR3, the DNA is TGTGCCAGCAGCCCGGACAGGGTTGCCGACTATGGCTACACCTTC.

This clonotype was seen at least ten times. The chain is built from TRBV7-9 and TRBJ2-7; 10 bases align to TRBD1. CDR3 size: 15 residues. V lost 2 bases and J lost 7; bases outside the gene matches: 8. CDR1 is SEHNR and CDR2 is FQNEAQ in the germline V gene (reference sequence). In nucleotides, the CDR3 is TGTGCCAGCAGCTTACCCCAGACAGGGGGCGGGGAGCAGTACTTC. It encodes CASSLPQTGGGEQYF.

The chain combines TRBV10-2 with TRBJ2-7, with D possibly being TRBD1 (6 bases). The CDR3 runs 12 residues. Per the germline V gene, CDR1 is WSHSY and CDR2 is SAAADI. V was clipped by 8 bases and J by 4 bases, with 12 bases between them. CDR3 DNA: TGCGCCAGCGGGCACAGGGTGTACGAGCAGTACTTC. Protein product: CASGHRVYEQYF.